This T cell receptor (beta chain) was observed in a study of molecular identifiers for immune sequencing clone quantification. Study summary: Replicates involved a five-way split of RNA from around 20,000 or 99,000 naive CD8 cells, with sequencing of four.

This clonotype has a count of ten or more. Its antigen remains unidentified. TCRdb passed the PCR reads through MiXCR, listing each CDR3 protein once. The profile shows 40,000 or so distinct CDR3 sequences, 15% to 20% of them singletons. Study-level findings and limits: Underestimation of highly expanded clone sizes could arise where identical TCR molecules share a barcode. Over 99% of CMV-specific effector molecules, but under 1% of naive ones, were in clones above 20 copies.

The CDR3 runs to 16 residues. From germline, CDR1 is ENHRY and CDR2 SYGVKD. V lost 3 bases and J 1 base, leaving 15 bases between the germline ends. The specimen was naive CD8+ T cells from blood, with Jurkat cell RNA spiked in. Subset denoted: FACS-sorted CD8+CD4-CCR7+CD45RA+ naive T cells. The receptor was isolated from a human donor in good health. Some libraries in this study had Jurkat cell RNA spiked in. This chain joins TRBV10-3 and TRBJ2-5; possible D gene TRBD2, 5 bases. This CDR3 is CAISDPPADLQETQYF. The CDR3 DNA reads TGTGCCATCAGTGACCCCCCAGCGGACCTCCAAGAGACCCAGTACTTC.